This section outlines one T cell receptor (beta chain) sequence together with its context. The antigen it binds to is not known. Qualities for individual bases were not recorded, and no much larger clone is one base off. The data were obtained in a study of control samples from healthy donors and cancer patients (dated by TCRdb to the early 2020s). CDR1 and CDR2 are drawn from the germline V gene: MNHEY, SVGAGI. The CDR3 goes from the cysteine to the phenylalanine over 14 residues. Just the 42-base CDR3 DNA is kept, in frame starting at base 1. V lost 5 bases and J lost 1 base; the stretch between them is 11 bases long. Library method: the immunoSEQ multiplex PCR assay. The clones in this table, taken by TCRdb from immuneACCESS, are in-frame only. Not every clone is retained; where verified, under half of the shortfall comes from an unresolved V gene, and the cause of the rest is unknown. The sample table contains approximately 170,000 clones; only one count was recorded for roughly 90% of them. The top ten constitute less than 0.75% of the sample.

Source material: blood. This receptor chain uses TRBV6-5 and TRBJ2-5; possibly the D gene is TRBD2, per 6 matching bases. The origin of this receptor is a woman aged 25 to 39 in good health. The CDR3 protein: CASSLWEVQETQYF. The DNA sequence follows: TGTGCCAGCAGTCTTTGGGAGGTCCAAGAGACCCAGTACTTC.